This T cell receptor beta chain stems from a study of T cell responses to AZD1222 COVID-19 vaccine. A word on this clone: Its antigen remains unknown.

Study results and limitations: The breadth and depth of Spike-specific TCRs increased once two AZD1222 doses had been given. There were mostly white British donors and more females than males, and clonal diversity was possibly underestimated. Spike was spanned by vaccine-associated CD4 TCRs, with dominance at 160-218 and 743-854.

Germline lookup yields CDR1 KGHDR and CDR2 SFDVKD. V lost 5 bases and J lost 6, with 23 bases in between. This CDR3 is 17 amino acids long. Assay used: immunoSEQ multiplex PCR; TCRdb lists only in-frame clones, some missing. The table includes about 83,000 clones, over 80% detected once. The sequence was obtained from an adult in good health. The sample in question was peripheral blood, obtained on day 0 of MenACWY control vaccination. The chain is built from TRBV24-1 and TRBJ2-3; D could derive from TRBD1 or TRBD2 (5 bases each). The CDR3 region has the DNA TGTGCCACCAGTGCCGGGATGCGTAAATTAGGGGACGATACGCAGTATTTT. This encodes CATSAGMRKLGDDTQYF.